In its sample, the clone carrying this T cell receptor beta chain was seen many times. What it binds is unknown. The cDNA came from 5'RACE, which used 10-nucleotide random UMIs. A single record per CDR3 protein comes from TCRdb applying MiXCR to the 5' RACE reads. This sample has approximately 16,000 distinct CDR3 sequences, with roughly 20% found just once. This specimen belongs to a study of neurological immune-mediated disorders. Findings and caveats of the study: None of the CDR3 amino acid sequences found in expanded clones was shared across subjects. This suggests that the TCR-beta repertoires were private in all groups.

The sample comprised PBMCs. The origin of this receptor is a man aged 50 to 59 in good health.

In DNA, the CDR3 is TGTGCCAGCAGTATCCGGGACAGGGGCTCCTACAATGAGCAGTTCTTC. Translation: CASSIRDRGSYNEQFF. The chain uses TRBV6-5 and TRBJ2-1, with 10 bases identical to TRBD1. CDR1 is MNHEY, CDR2 SVGAGI, per germline. CDR3 length: 16 residues. Trimming took 5 bases from V and 0 from J; bases not matched to a gene: 4.